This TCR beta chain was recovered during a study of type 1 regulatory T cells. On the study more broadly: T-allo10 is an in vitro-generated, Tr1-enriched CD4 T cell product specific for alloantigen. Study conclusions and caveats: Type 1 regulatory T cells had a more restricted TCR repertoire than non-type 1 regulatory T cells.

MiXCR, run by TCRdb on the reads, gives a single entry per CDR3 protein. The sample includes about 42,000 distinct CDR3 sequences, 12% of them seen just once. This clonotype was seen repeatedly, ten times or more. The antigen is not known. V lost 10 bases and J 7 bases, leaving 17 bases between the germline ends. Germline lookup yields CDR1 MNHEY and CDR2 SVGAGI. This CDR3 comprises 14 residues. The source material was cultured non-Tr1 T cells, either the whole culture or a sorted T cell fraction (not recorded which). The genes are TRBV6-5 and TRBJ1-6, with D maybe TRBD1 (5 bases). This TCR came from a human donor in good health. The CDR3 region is CATRGGAKNSPLHF. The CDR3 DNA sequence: TGTGCCACGCGAGGCGGGGCAAAGAATTCACCCCTCCACTTT.